The present T cell receptor (beta chain) was sequenced within a study of T-cell memory formation after mild COVID-19. Study-level results: Contracting clones, day 15 to 85, had balanced CD4/CD8, and later expanders favored CD4+. The main location of contracting CD4+ clones was CM and EM, and that of contracting CD8+ clones was EMRA.

TCRdb reprocessed the 5' RACE reads via MiXCR and lists one record per CDR3 protein. The sample consists of 300,000 to 400,000 distinct CDR3 sequences, approximately 15% of them appearing once. Details on this clonotype: Its antigen is currently unknown.

Germline CDR1 and CDR2: MNHNS and SASEGT. The CDR3 is made up of 20 amino acids. With 4 bases clipped from V and 3 bases from J, the junction kept 17 bases outside the gene matches. Sequencing was performed on PBMCs or a T cell subset sorted from them (not recorded which). The rearrangement links TRBV6-1 to TRBJ2-2, with 10 bases matching TRBD1. The receptor comes from a man aged 18 to 29 who had mild COVID-19 (a few samples of this study predate the infection). Cell type and time point are not known. DNA for the CDR3: TGTGCCAGCAGTGTCATTTGGCGAGGCACCGGGACAGGGGACACCGGGGAGCTGTTTTTT. Translation: CASSVIWRGTGTGDTGELFF.